The 5 T cell receptor beta chains below come from one sample, sequenced in a study of Ad26.COV2.S vaccination and SARS-CoV-2 variants. This sample's treatment: over 15 received Ad26.COV2.S at low or high dose, single or two shots; about 5 received placebo; per-sample allocation not given. At day 63 after the first vaccine or placebo injection, samples were drawn. The assay was immunoSEQ multiplex PCR, and TCRdb's table has in-frame clones only and misses some. Here the sample spans approximately 350,000 clones, roughly 85% being singletons. The sample consisted of peripheral blood, taken in a trial of Ad26.COV2.S vaccine versus placebo. Every receptor here comes from a person aged 18-60 years who received the Ad26.COV2.S COVID-19 vaccine or a placebo.

The chain employs TRBV5-1 and TRBJ2-1; unclear D gene. Trimming left V 2 bases short and J 0 bases short, with 6 bases between. CDR1 is SGHRS, CDR2 YFSETQ, per germline. The CDR3 length is 14 residues. Here the CDR3 reads CASSFLGSYNEQFF. The CDR3 DNA follows: TGCGCCAGCAGCTTTTTAGGCTCCTACAATGAGCAGTTCTTC.

The chain couples TRBV27 to TRBJ1-1; D unclear. V shed 0 bases and J shed 6 bases, with 14 bases lying between them. CDR1 is MNHEY and CDR2 is SMNVEV in the germline V gene (reference sequence). The CDR3 runs to 15 residues. The CDR3 nucleotides are TGTGCCAGCAGTTTATCGGTGTTCCTGGTATCTGAAGCTTTCTTT. This sequence encodes CASSLSVFLVSEAFF.

The chain combines TRBV7-9 with TRBJ1-1; D is unresolved. CDR3 length: 16 amino acids. V was clipped by 4 bases and J by 0 bases, with 15 bases between them. Germline V lookup: CDR1 SEHNR, CDR2 FQNEAQ (reference sequence). CDR3 loop: CASSSPPGSMNTEAFF. For the CDR3, the DNA is TGTGCCAGCAGCTCTCCCCCCGGGTCCATGAACACTGAAGCTTTCTTT.

The gene calls are TRBV16 and TRBJ2-5; D gene uncertain. Trimming took off 6 bases at V and 2 bases at J, with 4 bases between the two ends. Germline V lookup: CDR1 KGHSY, CDR2 FQNENV. The length of the CDR3 is 11 residues. CDR3: CASSLQETQYF. DNA of the CDR3: TGTGCCAGCAGTCTTCAAGAGACCCAGTACTTC.

The chain employs TRBV6-5 and TRBJ1-3, with TRBD1 matching over 9 bases. The CDR3 has 15 residues. With V trimmed by 7 bases and J by 2 bases, 6 bases remained unmatched. In germline, CDR1 is MNHEY, CDR2 SVGAGI. CDR3 bases: TGTGCCAGCAAACCTACAGGGGGCGCTGGAAACACCATATATTTT. Translation: CASKPTGGAGNTIYF.